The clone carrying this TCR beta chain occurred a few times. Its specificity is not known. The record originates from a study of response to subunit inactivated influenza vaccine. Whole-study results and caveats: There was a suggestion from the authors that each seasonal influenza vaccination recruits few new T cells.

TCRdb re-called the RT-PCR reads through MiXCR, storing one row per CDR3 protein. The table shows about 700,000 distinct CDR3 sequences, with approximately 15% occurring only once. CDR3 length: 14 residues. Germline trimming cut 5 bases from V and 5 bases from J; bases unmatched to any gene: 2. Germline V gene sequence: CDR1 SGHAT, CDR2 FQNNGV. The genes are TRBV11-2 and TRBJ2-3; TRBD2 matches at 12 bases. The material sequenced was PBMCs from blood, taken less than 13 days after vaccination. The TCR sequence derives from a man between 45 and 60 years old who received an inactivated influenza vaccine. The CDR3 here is CASSRLAGEDTQYF. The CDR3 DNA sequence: TGTGCCAGCAGCCGACTAGCGGGGGAAGATACGCAGTATTTT.